A single sample gave rise to the 13 T cell receptor beta chains below, sequenced in a study of blood T cells in healthy people across ages. A second PCR, run for roughly 6 to 11 cycles, used a sample-barcoded 5' primer plus a J-beta primer mix. TCRdb recomputed calls from the 5' RACE reads with MiXCR, one row per CDR3 protein. The sample lists about 1.4 million distinct CDR3 sequences, almost 60% occurring once. Sequencing used blood. The receptor set was obtained from a man aged 18 to 35 in good health.

The sample holds one count of this clonotype. The chain joins TRBV20-1 to TRBJ2-5; possibly TRBD2 for D (7 bases). V lost 3 bases and J 5 bases, leaving 13 bases between the germline ends. In germline, CDR1 is DFQATT, CDR2 SNEGSKA (reference sequence). The CDR3 contains 13 residues. CDR3 protein: CSASRGALETQYF. The CDR3 bases are TGCAGTGCTAGTCGGGGGGCGTTGGAGACCCAGTACTTC.

CDR3 sequence (DNA): TGTGCCAGCAGCGAATCAGCGATATCTAACTATGGCTACACCTTC. Amino acid sequence: CASSESAISNYGYTF. The chain uses TRBV14 and TRBJ1-2, with D unresolved. Trimming cost V 5 bases and J 0 bases, with 13 bases left between them. The CDR3 length is 15 residues. Per the germline V gene, CDR1 is SGHDN and CDR2 is FVKESK.

This chain joins TRBV29-1 and TRBJ2-4; 11 bases fit TRBD1. The J call may be incorrect, as the DNA end agrees better with TRBJ2-7. Germline CDR1 is SQVTM and CDR2 is ANQGSEA. The CDR3 has 13 amino acids. The CDR3 loop is CSASGQGGHEQYF. The CDR3 nucleotides are TGCAGCGCCTCGGGACAGGGGGGCCACGAGCAGTACTTC.

This rearrangement joins TRBV4-3 to TRBJ2-1; tentatively, D is TRBD2 (7 bases). Germline values: CDR1 LGHNA, CDR2 YSLEER. The germline V and J ends were trimmed by 4 bases and 7 bases, with 17 bases remaining between them. The length of the CDR3 is 15 residues. The CDR3: CASSRSGTPRNEQFF. CDR3 in DNA: TGCGCCAGCAGCCGGAGCGGGACACCTAGGAATGAGCAGTTCTTC.

The chain recombines TRBV12-3 or TRBV12-4 with TRBJ1-4; the D is unclear. The CDR3 sequence is 12 residues long. Trimming took off 3 bases at V and 8 bases at J, with 7 bases between the two ends. The CDR3 sequence: CASSFDNEKLFF. The CDR3 DNA follows: TGTGCCAGCAGTTTTGACAACGAAAAACTGTTTTTT.

V is TRBV10-2 and J is TRBJ2-1; TRBD2 agrees at 10 bases. CDR1 and CDR2 from the germline V gene are WSHSY and SAAADI. The CDR3 spans 14 residues. Trimming took 4 bases from V and 4 from J; bases not matched to a gene: 1. The CDR3 protein is CASSALAGYNEQFF. The CDR3 DNA reads as TGCGCCAGCAGTGCACTAGCGGGATACAATGAGCAGTTCTTC.

V usage is TRBV5-1 and J usage is TRBJ2-7; D might be TRBD2 (7 bases). Germline V lookup: CDR1 SGHRS, CDR2 YFSETQ. CDR3 length equals 16 residues. V shed 1 base and J shed 2 bases, with 16 bases lying between them. CDR3: CASSLLGGASTYEQYF. In DNA, the CDR3 is TGCGCCAGCAGCTTGTTGGGGGGGGCGAGCACCTACGAGCAGTACTTC. The complete variable domain, with remaining parts taken from reference TRBV5-1 and TRBJ2-7, reads KAGVTQTPRYLIKTRGQQVTLSCSPISGHRSVSWYQQTPGQGLQFLFEYFSETQRNKGNFPGRFSGRQFSNSRSEMNVSTLELGDSALYLCASSLLGGASTYEQYFGPGTRLTVT.

With respect to this clonotype: Being one base from a much bigger clone, this may be a read error. The chain has TRBV2 and TRBJ2-2; D gene unclear. Germline-derived CDR1 and CDR2 are SNHLY and FYNNEI. V lost 10 bases and J lost 4, with 13 bases in between. CDR3 size: 13 residues. As DNA, the CDR3 is TGTGCCAACAGCGCACTGCGCACCGGGGAGCTGTTTTTT. This translates into CANSALRTGELFF. The variable domain in full, with the rest retrieved from reference TRBV2 and TRBJ2-2, is EPEVTQTPSHQVTQMGQEVILRCVPISNHLYFYWYRQILGQKVEFLVSFYNNEISEKSEIFDDQFSVERPDGSNFTLKIRSTKLEDSAMYFCANSALRTGELFFGEGSRLTVL.

The chain has TRBV5-1 and TRBJ2-4, with TRBD1 as a possible D gene (6 bases). With the DNA end fitting TRBJ2-7 better, the J assignment may be wrong. The CDR3 has 13 residues. Germline V lookup: CDR1 SGHRS, CDR2 YFSETQ. The CDR3 DNA reads TGCGCCAGCAGCTTGGGGGACACCCCCGAGCAGTACTTC. It specifies CASSLGDTPEQYF.

This clonotype showed up just a few times. The chain combines TRBV10-3 with TRBJ2-7, with D perhaps matching TRBD1 or TRBD2 (5 bases each). Germline V CDR1 and CDR2: ENHRY, SYGVKD. The CDR3 extends over 15 amino acids. Trimming removed 9 bases from V and 0 bases from J, with 18 bases in between. The DNA for the CDR3 is TGTGCCATAGGGAGAGGGGCAGTGAGCTCCTACGAGCAGTACTTC. This gives the protein CAIGRGAVSSYEQYF.

The V and J genes are TRBV6-1 and TRBJ2-2, with D unresolved. Germline lookup yields CDR1 MNHNS and CDR2 SASEGT. The CDR3 is made up of 17 amino acids. Trimming removed 5 bases from V and 3 bases from J, with 19 bases in between. The CDR3 protein is CASSKRTSKIDTGELFF. The CDR3 DNA follows: TGTGCCAGCAGTAAGCGAACGTCGAAGATTGACACCGGGGAGCTGTTTTTT.

This chain joins TRBV2 and TRBJ2-5; 8 bases agree with TRBD1. Unmatched junction bases numbered 8, after V lost 7 bases and J lost 1 base. The CDR3 runs to 15 residues. In germline, CDR1 is SNHLY, CDR2 FYNNEI. The CDR3, as DNA: TGTGCCAGCATCCAAGACAGGGGAGTCCAAGAGACCCAGTACTTC. Its translation: CASIQDRGVQETQYF.

In its sample, this clonotype was seen a few times. The chain links TRBV7-2 to TRBJ2-7, with D uncertain. Germline V gene lookup returns CDR1 SGHTA and CDR2 FQGNSA. The V gene lost 0 bases and the J gene lost 1 base, with 7 bases spanning the gap. The length of the CDR3 is 14 residues. This CDR3 is CASSLAADSYEQYF. The CDR3 DNA follows: TGTGCCAGCAGCTTAGCGGCGGATTCCTACGAGCAGTACTTC.